This passage covers 14 T cell receptor beta chains from one sample sequenced in a study of shared clonotypes between healthy human individuals (TCRdb year 2020). CD8 naive samples were obtained by positive selection for CCR7 among CD45RO-negative cells, yielding a CD45RA+CCR7+ population from which TemRA cells were excluded. Libraries came from the immunoSEQ multiplex PCR assay. This immuneACCESS table, as held by TCRdb, lists in-frame sequences with V and J called but not all clones. Of the missing ones, under half trace to an unresolved V gene in checked studies; the others have no known cause. The sample includes around 550,000 clones, with around 96% observed a single time. The ten largest make up over 0.1% of the sample. The sequenced sample consisted of naive CD8+ T cells sorted from blood. The cell subset or site label on this specimen signifies: CD45RA+CCR7+. These receptors originate from a woman aged 25 to 45 in good health.

As concerns this clone: Other DNA sequences in this sample translate to the same CDR3. In DNA, the CDR3 is TGTGCCAGCAGCCCGGAGGGTTACGAGCAGTACTTC. Residues: CASSPEGYEQYF. The chain uses TRBV28 and TRBJ2-7; possible D gene TRBD2, 6 bases. This CDR3 region has 12 residues. From germline, CDR1 is MDHEN and CDR2 SYDVKM. Trimming pared 6 bases from V and 4 bases from J, leaving 10 bases between.

Points on this clone: Within the sample, other DNA sequences also encode this same CDR3. V gene TRBV27 combines with J gene TRBJ1-5; no clear D gene. The CDR3 runs 12 residues. V dropped 5 bases and J dropped 4 bases, with 6 bases sitting between them. Germline CDR1 and CDR2: MNHEY and SMNVEV (reference sequence). This chain's CDR3 is CASSPYNQPQHF. The CDR3 bases are TGTGCCAGCAGTCCGTATAATCAGCCCCAGCATTTT.

J is TRBJ2-1 and V is TRBV5-4, with 9 bases aligning to TRBD2. CDR3 length equals 12 residues. CDR1 SGHNT and CDR2 YYREEE come from the germline V gene (reference sequence). After removal of 3 bases from V and 10 bases from J, the junction contained 2 bases not matched to a gene. The CDR3 DNA reads TGTGCCAGCAGCTCCGGACTAGCGGAGCAGTTCTTC. Translating it yields CASSSGLAEQFF. The full variable domain, its missing parts supplied by reference TRBV5-4 and TRBJ2-1, is ETGVTQSPTHLIKTRGQQVTLRCSSQSGHNTVSWYQQALGQGPQFIFQYYREEENGRGNFPPRFSGLQFPNYSSELNVNALELDDSALYLCASSSGLAEQFFGPGTRLTVL.

The genes are TRBV4-2 and TRBJ1-4; maybe TRBD1 (6 bases). The V end lost 0 bases, the J end lost 8 bases, and 13 bases lay between the germline ends. Germline-derived CDR1 and CDR2 are LGHNA and YNFKEQ. The CDR3 runs to 15 residues. The CDR3 sequence is CASSQDGGAGEKLFF. The CDR3 region has the DNA TGTGCCAGCAGCCAAGACGGGGGCGCGGGGGAAAAACTGTTTTTT.

The chain recombines TRBV27 with TRBJ1-1; 8 bases map to TRBD1. Germline values: CDR1 MNHEY, CDR2 SMNVEV (reference sequence). V shed 5 bases and J 0 bases; nucleotides not matched to a gene: 11. CDR3 length equals 17 residues. Here the CDR3 reads CASSPRQGRWMNTEAFF. In DNA, the CDR3 is TGTGCCAGCAGTCCCAGACAGGGGAGGTGGATGAACACTGAAGCTTTCTTT.

About this clone: The sample contains more than one DNA sequence encoding this CDR3. This chain joins TRBV5-6 and TRBJ1-1, with D uncertain. V was trimmed by 2 bases and J by 2 bases, leaving 4 bases between them. The CDR3 spans 12 residues. The germline V gene encodes CDR1 SGHDT and CDR2 YYEEEE. Written as DNA, the CDR3 is TGTGCCAGCAGCTTAGCAAACACTGAAGCTTTCTTT. Translating gives CASSLANTEAFF.

The chain carries TRBV27 and TRBJ1-2; the match to TRBD1 covers 7 bases. Germline lookup yields CDR1 MNHEY and CDR2 SMNVEV (reference sequence). The CDR3 runs to 14 residues. J was trimmed by 4 bases and V by 3 bases; bases with no gene match: 5. CDR3 protein: CASSFEGAGYGYTF. The CDR3 nucleotides read TGTGCCAGCAGTTTCGAGGGGGCTGGCTATGGCTACACCTTC.

This chain joins TRBV5-6 and TRBJ1-4; D is unclear. In germline, CDR1 is SGHDT, CDR2 YYEEEE. The V gene lost 2 bases and the J gene lost 2 bases, with 10 bases spanning the gap. The CDR3 sequence is 15 residues long. The CDR3 region is CASSFNPVTNEKLFF. The CDR3 DNA reads TGTGCCAGCAGCTTTAACCCTGTGACTAATGAAAAACTGTTTTTT.

The chain couples TRBV7-9 to TRBJ2-7; D may correspond to TRBD1 or TRBD2 (5 bases each). Trimming cost V 5 bases and J 3 bases, with 17 bases left between them. This CDR3 region has 15 residues. Germline CDR1 reads SEHNR; CDR2 reads FQNEAQ (reference sequence). The CDR3 reads CASSPNRADNYEQYF. The CDR3 DNA follows: TGTGCCAGCAGCCCAAACCGAGCGGACAACTACGAGCAGTACTTC.

This chain links TRBV9 with TRBJ2-7; 7 nucleotides align to TRBD1. The germline CDR1 and CDR2 sequences are SGDLS and YYNGEE. Unmatched junction bases numbered 7, after V lost 3 bases and J lost 7 bases. This CDR3 spans 13 amino acids. CDR3 nucleotides: TGTGCCAGCAGCGGTGCAGGGGGAAGGGAGCAGTACTTC. Its translation is CASSGAGGREQYF.

V usage is TRBV9 and J usage is TRBJ1-2; D gene unclear. The length of the CDR3 is 15 residues. Germline CDR1 SGDLS, CDR2 YYNGEE. V lost 3 bases to trimming and J lost 3 bases, with 15 bases between them. The CDR3 DNA follows: TGTGCCAGCAGCGCAGTCCCCCTTGCGGACTATGGCTACACCTTC. Encoded protein: CASSAVPLADYGYTF. Combining the CDR3 with reference TRBV9 and TRBJ1-2 gives the whole variable domain DSGVTQTPKHLITATGQRVTLRCSPRSGDLSVYWYQQSLDQGLQFLIQYYNGEERAKGNILERFSAQQFPDLHSELNLSSLELGDSALYFCASSAVPLADYGYTFGSGTRLTVV.

The V gene is TRBV28, the J gene TRBJ2-7, with 10 positions matching TRBD2. The CDR3 consists of 14 residues. Germline-derived CDR1 and CDR2 are MDHEN and SYDVKM. Trimming took 6 bases from V and 6 from J; bases not matched to a gene: 8. CDR3 in amino acids: CASRQAGGPPEQYF. The CDR3 DNA sequence: TGTGCCAGCAGACAAGCGGGAGGGCCCCCCGAGCAGTACTTC.

The CDR3 DNA sequence: TGTGCCAGCAGTGAAAGGGCGGGGTTCTTAATTGAGCAGTTCTTC. Translation: CASSERAGFLIEQFF. The chain recombines TRBV2 with TRBJ2-1, with D tentatively TRBD2 (6 bases). Germline V gene lookup returns CDR1 SNHLY and CDR2 FYNNEI. The CDR3 has 15 amino acids. Trimming took off 2 bases at V and 9 bases at J, with 17 bases between the two ends. Based on the CDR3 plus reference TRBV2 and TRBJ2-1, the full variable domain is EPEVTQTPSHQVTQMGQEVILRCVPISNHLYFYWYRQILGQKVEFLVSFYNNEISEKSEIFDDQFSVERPDGSNFTLKIRSTKLEDSAMYFCASSERAGFLIEQFFGPGTRLTVL.

The rearrangement links TRBV15 to TRBJ1-5, with 8 bases identical to TRBD1. With 3 bases clipped from V and 3 bases from J, the junction kept 7 bases outside the gene matches. The CDR3 runs to 16 residues. Per germline, CDR1 LNHNV and CDR2 YYDKDF (reference sequence). The chain's CDR3 is CATSSLRDRINQPQHF. CDR3 nucleotide sequence: TGTGCCACCAGCAGTCTCCGGGACAGGATCAATCAGCCCCAGCATTTT.